This TCR beta chain was profiled in a study of CD8 T cells in ankylosing spondylitis (dated by TCRdb to about 2017). Context from the whole study: The study profiled T cell receptor beta repertoires in healthy donors and ankylosing spondylitis patients to find disease-linked TCR variants. Peripheral blood was sampled, and synovial fluid was additionally collected from ankylosing spondylitis patients. The full study cohort comprised 25 ankylosing spondylitis patients and some 100 healthy donors.

General study outcomes and caveats: Some of the motif variants had been reported before in the synovial fluid and blood of reactive arthritis patients, a finding that suggests common disease-initiation mechanisms. The disease-linked clones showed a CD8+ phenotype and occurred at relatively low frequencies in peripheral blood. According to the report, matched synovial fluid samples from ankylosing spondylitis patients were significantly enriched for the disease-linked clones. Blood from ankylosing spondylitis patients appeared to be characterized by a TCR beta motif made up of under ten highly homologous amino acid variants.

The run used an Illumina HiSeq 2500. Quantitative 5'-RACE with molecular barcodes was the method used to prepare the TCR beta libraries. For the original study's pipeline: A new computational method, built on a probabilistic model of VDJ rearrangement, was used to identify disease-linked TCR variants. TCRdb cleaned the public reads at Q25 with fastp, built clones with MiXCR and kept in-frame beta chains. Here each entry gathers all rows of one CDR3 protein and keeps the most common genes and DNA. The V and J calls and clone size are TCRdb's, not the authors'. This sample lists around 890,000 distinct CDR3 sequences; 12% were detected once. The top ten hold approximately 0.5% of the sample. Details on this clonotype: It has no known antigen specificity. No base quality information exists; no much larger clone differs at one position.

The CDR3 covers 15 residues, taking in both the cysteine and the phenylalanine. The entry retains the CDR3 DNA only, 45 bases that are in frame from base 1. V sheds 5 bases and J sheds 7 bases, leaving 17 bases between their ends. The germline V gene (reference sequence) provides CDR1 LNHDA and CDR2 SQIVND. Sequencing was performed on blood, either unsorted or a sorted T cell fraction (not recorded which). The TCR sequence derives from a male donor with ankylosing spondylitis. The V and J segments used are TRBV19 and TRBJ2-2; the D gene is possibly TRBD1, with 5 bases matching. The DNA sequence is as follows: TGTGCCAGTAGTCCTTTCTGGGGCGAAGGCGGGGAGCTGTTTTTT. It codes for CASSPFWGEGGELFF.